This T cell receptor beta chain was identified during a study of blood T cells in healthy people across ages. Study observations and caveats: In the absence of known donor CMV status, changes in expanded clonotypes were possibly confounded.

Details on this clonotype: Antigen unknown.

The CDR3 is 14 residues long. In germline, CDR1 is MNHEY, CDR2 SVGAGI. V shed 4 bases and J shed 2 bases, with 11 bases lying between them. Alongside a J-beta primer mix, a sample-barcoded 5' primer served in a second PCR lasting about 7 to 12 cycles. TCRdb analysed the 5' RACE reads with MiXCR anew, one entry per CDR3 protein. The sample carries about 1.8 million distinct CDR3 sequences, about 49% recorded once. This chain links TRBV6-5 with TRBJ2-5, with D unclear. Material for sequencing was blood. The sequence was collected from a woman in her thirties or forties in good health. The CDR3 nucleotides read TGTGCCAGCAGTTGCGGACCGATTCAAGAGACCCAGTACTTC. Its protein product is CASSCGPIQETQYF.